One sample yielded the 2 T cell receptor beta chains listed below, sequenced in a study of STAT5B mutations in CD4+ large granular lymphocyte leukemia. The data were produced by immunoSEQ multiplex PCR, yet TCRdb's version contains in-frame clones alone and is incomplete. The table records 37,000 or so clones, about 85% of them present only once. Sequences were obtained from CD4+ T cells from blood buffy coats. The receptors derive from a human donor in good health.

The chain combines TRBV14 with TRBJ2-3; possible D gene TRBD2, 6 bases. The CDR3 runs to 19 residues. The germline V gene encodes CDR1 SGHDN and CDR2 FVKESK. Trimming removed 0 bases at V and 2 bases at J, with 21 bases between. CDR3 coding DNA: TGTGCCAGCAGCCAAGATAATCGGGAGTTTCCATATTTCACAGATACGCAGTATTTT. As protein: CASSQDNREFPYFTDTQYF.

This clone was observed a handful of times. The same CDR3 is also encoded by other DNA sequences in this sample. The chain links TRBV2 to TRBJ1-2; D is possibly TRBD1 (6 bases). The germline V gene has CDR1 SNHLY and CDR2 FYNNEI. CDR3 size: 12 residues. V gave up 5 bases and J gave up 8 bases, with 12 bases separating them. The CDR3 DNA follows: TGTGCCAGCAGTTTACAGGGTGACGGCTACACCTTC. Translation: CASSLQGDGYTF. The entire variable domain, with the rest obtained from reference TRBV2 and TRBJ1-2, is as follows: EPEVTQTPSHQVTQMGQEVILRCVPISNHLYFYWYRQILGQKVEFLVSFYNNEISEKSEIFDDQFSVERPDGSNFTLKIRSTKLEDSAMYFCASSLQGDGYTFGSGTRLTVV.